What follows are 26 T cell receptor beta chains derived from one specimen sequenced in a study of cytomegalovirus exposure and HLA in healthy donors. Amplification used 60 Vbeta primers and 13 Jbeta primers. Assay: immunoSEQ multiplex PCR; the TCRdb copy retains only in-frame clones and omits some. This table has about 140,000 clones, just under 80% appearing once. The sequenced sample consisted of PBMCs. These receptors were collected from a male donor in good health and CMV-seronegative.

A single count supports this clone. The chain recombines TRBV14 with TRBJ2-5, with 14 bases fitting TRBD2. The germline V gene encodes CDR1 SGHDN and CDR2 FVKESK. This CDR3 is 15 amino acids long. V shed 2 bases, J shed 6 bases, and the junction held 2 bases outside the gene matches. This chain's CDR3 is CASSQWTSGGQTQYF. The DNA for the CDR3 is TGTGCCAGCAGCCAATGGACTAGCGGGGGGCAGACCCAGTACTTC.

The genes are TRBV6-1 and TRBJ1-3, with TRBD1 matching 11 bases. V shed 4 bases, J shed 4 bases, and the junction held 9 bases outside the gene matches. Germline values: CDR1 MNHNS, CDR2 SASEGT. The CDR3 is made up of 17 amino acids. The CDR3 DNA is TGTGCCAGCAGTGTGGTAGGACAGGGGGCGCGAGGAAACACCATATATTTT. This sequence encodes CASSVVGQGARGNTIYF.

The chain employs TRBV9 and TRBJ2-2; possibly TRBD2 for D (6 bases). Trimming took off 0 bases at V and 0 bases at J, with 6 bases between the two ends. CDR1 and CDR2 (germline): SGDLS, YYNGEE. This CDR3 region has 15 residues. The CDR3 here is CASSVGGANTGELFF. CDR3 coding DNA: TGTGCCAGCAGCGTAGGGGGGGCGAACACCGGGGAGCTGTTTTTT.

V usage is TRBV6-5 and J usage is TRBJ2-7, with a possible D match to TRBD2 (6 bases). With 5 bases removed from V and 0 bases from J, the gap between germline ends came to 11 bases. The germline V gene encodes CDR1 MNHEY and CDR2 SVGAGI. The CDR3 sequence is 14 residues long. CDR3 sequence: CASSLGGSSYEQYF. In DNA, the CDR3 is TGTGCCAGCAGTCTCGGGGGTAGCTCCTACGAGCAGTACTTC.

The chain recombines TRBV12-5 with TRBJ1-5; possibly TRBD1 for D (6 bases). With 3 bases removed from V and 1 base from J, the gap between germline ends came to 10 bases. This CDR3 has 15 amino acids. Germline CDR1 LGHNT, CDR2 FRNRAP. The DNA for the CDR3 is TGTGCTAGTGGTTTACAGGGTTCAAGCAATCAGCCCCAGCATTTT. As protein: CASGLQGSSNQPQHF.

The chain employs TRBV6-4 and TRBJ2-3, with 9 bases identical to TRBD1. The CDR3 totals 17 residues. Germline lookup yields CDR1 MRHNA and CDR2 SNTAGT. J lost 7 bases, V lost 4 bases, and 15 bases had no gene match. CDR3 DNA sequence: TGTGCCAGCAGTGGCCTACAGGGGGCGAACCCCTTGAATACGCAGTATTTT. It codes for CASSGLQGANPLNTQYF.

This clone was counted only a few times. V is TRBV27 and J is TRBJ1-1; D gene ambiguous. The CDR3 spans 11 residues. CDR1 and CDR2 from the germline V gene are MNHEY and SMNVEV (reference sequence). Trimming took 8 bases from V and 11 from J, leaving 15 bases between them. The CDR3 DNA follows: TGTGCCAGCCTCTCAAGACAAGGCGCTTTCTTT. This translates into CASLSRQGAFF.

The chain employs TRBV2 and TRBJ2-3; D is unresolved. Germline V gene sequence: CDR1 SNHLY, CDR2 FYNNEI. This CDR3 has 14 residues. The V end lost 4 bases, the J end lost 4 bases, and 12 bases lay between the germline ends. The chain's CDR3 is CASSGPPTPDTQYF. The CDR3 bases are TGTGCCAGCAGTGGCCCCCCCACACCAGATACGCAGTATTTT.

The chain joins TRBV9 to TRBJ2-1; TRBD2 matches 13 bases. The CDR3 covers 15 residues. Germline assignment: CDR1 SGDLS and CDR2 YYNGEE. Trimming removed 3 bases from V and 6 bases from J; junction bases left unmatched: 3. The CDR3 sequence is CASSATSGGANEQFF. CDR3 sequence (DNA): TGTGCCAGCAGCGCTACTAGCGGGGGGGCCAATGAGCAGTTCTTC.

CDR3 sequence (DNA): TGTGCCAGCAGCTTAGCGCTAGCGGGGAAGGATACGCAGTATTTT. This encodes CASSLALAGKDTQYF. The genes are TRBV11-3 and TRBJ2-3; TRBD2 matches 9 bases. The germline V gene encodes CDR1 SGHNT and CDR2 YENEEA. The CDR3 has 15 residues. V lost 1 base to trimming and J lost 6 bases; unmatched junction nucleotides: 5.

The V and J genes are TRBV27 and TRBJ2-1; 8 bases align to TRBD1. V shed 3 bases, J shed 2 bases, and the junction held 6 bases outside the gene matches. The CDR3 sequence is 16 residues long. From germline, CDR1 is MNHEY and CDR2 SMNVEV (reference sequence). This CDR3 reads CASSFSGQGPYNEQFF. The CDR3 coding sequence is TGTGCCAGCAGTTTTTCCGGACAGGGACCCTACAATGAGCAGTTCTTC.

In its sample, this clone was seen a few times. J is TRBJ1-3 and V is TRBV2; D unresolved. This CDR3 spans 13 amino acids. The V gene's germline CDR1 is SNHLY and CDR2 FYNNEI. Trimming stripped 7 bases from V and 4 bases from J, with 11 bases between. CDR3 bases: TGTGCCAGCATTCAGGTCTCGGGAAACACCATATATTTT. This encodes CASIQVSGNTIYF. Filled out from reference TRBV2 and TRBJ1-3, the complete variable domain reads EPEVTQTPSHQVTQMGQEVILRCVPISNHLYFYWYRQILGQKVEFLVSFYNNEISEKSEIFDDQFSVERPDGSNFTLKIRSTKLEDSAMYFCASIQVSGNTIYFGEGSWLTVV.

V usage is TRBV7-2 and J usage is TRBJ2-5, with D possibly matching TRBD1 (6 bases). The germline CDR1 and CDR2 sequences are SGHTA and FQGNSA. The CDR3 covers 13 residues. V was clipped by 5 bases and J by 5 bases, with 12 bases between them. The CDR3 bases are TGTGCCAGCAGCCCCGGGCAGGGGGAGACCCAGTACTTC. This codes for CASSPGQGETQYF.

The chain recombines TRBV7-2 with TRBJ1-5; D unresolved. Germline assignment: CDR1 SGHTA and CDR2 FQGNSA. The CDR3 runs to 17 residues. V shed 4 bases and J shed 2 bases, with 18 bases lying between them. CDR3 nucleotide sequence: TGTGCCAGCAGCTCCCACGGAGGGCCCGATCGCAATCAGCCCCAGCATTTT. Encoded protein: CASSSHGGPDRNQPQHF.

This CDR3 reads CASSMGTGSYEQYF. The CDR3 coding sequence is TGCGCCAGCAGTATGGGGACAGGGAGCTACGAGCAGTACTTC. The chain has TRBV10-1 and TRBJ2-7, with TRBD1 identical over 9 bases. The CDR3 covers 14 residues. The germline V gene has CDR1 WNHNN and CDR2 SYGVQD (reference sequence). With V trimmed by 5 bases and J by 3 bases, 5 bases remained unmatched.

The V and J genes are TRBV4-3 and TRBJ1-2; perhaps TRBD1 as D (5 bases). Germline CDR1 and CDR2: LGHNA and YSLEER. The CDR3 consists of 16 residues. Trimming took 1 base from V and 4 from J, leaving 16 bases between them. CDR3 nucleotides: TGCGCCAGCAGCCAAGTCAACAGGATCGTGGGCTATGGCTACACCTTC. It specifies CASSQVNRIVGYGYTF.

The rearrangement joins TRBV10-3 to TRBJ2-2; 8 bases agree with TRBD1. Unmatched junction bases numbered 6, after V lost 0 bases and J lost 3 bases. This CDR3 spans 17 amino acids. The V gene's germline CDR1 is ENHRY and CDR2 SYGVKD. CDR3 in DNA: TGTGCCATCAGTGAGTCCGGGACAGGATCTTACACCGGGGAGCTGTTTTTT. Protein product: CAISESGTGSYTGELFF.

The gene calls are TRBV6-6 and TRBJ1-6, with D maybe TRBD1 (5 bases). Looked up from germline, CDR1 is MNHNY and CDR2 is SVGAGI (reference sequence). The CDR3 totals 15 residues. Trimming took 3 bases from V and 8 from J, leaving 14 bases between them. CDR3 sequence (DNA): TGTGCCAGCAGTTATTCGGGGGGACGGGATTCACCCCTCCACTTT. Translation: CASSYSGGRDSPLHF.

The V gene is TRBV18, the J gene TRBJ1-1; D ambiguous. This CDR3 comprises 14 residues. The ends were cut back, 4 bases at V and 0 bases at J, with 9 bases in the middle. Germline V gene lookup returns CDR1 KGHSH and CDR2 LQKENI. The CDR3 DNA sequence: TGTGCCAGCTCACTCACCGGTGTGAACACTGAAGCTTTCTTT. Translation: CASSLTGVNTEAFF.

The chain uses TRBV9 and TRBJ1-1, with 8 positions matching TRBD1. The V gene end was trimmed by 2 bases and the J gene end by 8 bases; junction bases not matched to a gene: 14. Germline CDR1 SGDLS, CDR2 YYNGEE. CDR3 length: 16 residues. The CDR3 nucleotides read TGTGCCAGCAGCGTCCTCGCGACAGGGGCGGTACTCGAAGCTTTCTTT. Translating gives CASSVLATGAVLEAFF. Full variable domain (missing parts from reference TRBV9 and TRBJ1-1): DSGVTQTPKHLITATGQRVTLRCSPRSGDLSVYWYQQSLDQGLQFLIQYYNGEERAKGNILERFSAQQFPDLHSELNLSSLELGDSALYFCASSVLATGAVLEAFFGQGTRLTVV.

CDR3: CASSQVSGSSYEQYF. For the CDR3, the DNA is TGCGCCAGCAGCCAAGTCAGCGGGAGCTCCTACGAGCAGTACTTC. The rearrangement links TRBV4-3 to TRBJ2-7, with 8 bases fitting TRBD2. CDR3 size: 15 residues. CDR1 and CDR2 from the germline V gene are LGHNA and YSLEER. Trimming cost V 1 base and J 0 bases; bases outside gene matches: 2.

The rearrangement joins TRBV4-2 to TRBJ2-5; D not certain. V shed 0 bases and J shed 1 base, with 6 bases lying between them. Germline V lookup: CDR1 LGHNA, CDR2 YNFKEQ. This CDR3 is built from 14 residues. The CDR3 here is CASSQENGQETQYF. In DNA form, the CDR3 reads TGTGCCAGCAGCCAAGAAAACGGCCAAGAGACCCAGTACTTC.

The V gene is TRBV9, the J gene TRBJ1-3; TRBD1 is a possible D gene (5 bases). This CDR3 has 14 amino acids. V gave up 3 bases and J gave up 1 base, with 8 bases separating them. The germline V gene encodes CDR1 SGDLS and CDR2 YYNGEE. The CDR3 DNA reads TGTGCCAGCAGCGCAGGGAGGTCTGGAAACACCATATATTTT. Translation: CASSAGRSGNTIYF.

The chain employs TRBV7-2 and TRBJ1-5; the match to TRBD1 covers 8 bases. J gave up 0 bases and V 1 base, and 2 bases lay outside the gene matches. The CDR3 is 16 residues long. Per germline, CDR1 SGHTA and CDR2 FQGNSA. CDR3 nucleotides: TGTGCCAGCAGCTTAGAGGGACAGGCTAGCAATCAGCCCCAGCATTTT. As protein: CASSLEGQASNQPQHF.

A remark on this clone: This is likely a read error, given that the CDR3 carries no conserved phenylalanine or tryptophan at its end. This sequence joins TRBV5-1 and TRBJ2-7; maybe TRBD1 (5 bases). The CDR3 runs to 15 residues. Germline CDR1 SGHRS, CDR2 YFSETQ. Trimming pared 0 bases from V and 3 bases from J, leaving 13 bases between. CDR3 DNA: TGCGCCAGCAGCTTGGCCTCAGGGTCCGTCTACGAGCAGTACCTC. It yields the protein CASSLASGSVYEQYL.

This chain connects TRBV6-6 to TRBJ1-6, with TRBD1 matching over 7 bases. The germline CDR1 and CDR2 sequences are MNHNY and SVGAGI (reference sequence). The CDR3 consists of 15 residues. Germline trimming cut 8 bases from V and 8 bases from J; bases unmatched to any gene: 12. The CDR3 loop is CASSTTTGTHSPLHF. The CDR3 nucleotides read TGTGCCAGCTCGACAACGACAGGGACGCATTCACCCCTCCACTTT.